Below, 32 T cell receptor beta chains from the same sample are listed, as sequenced in a study of T cells in Graves' hyperthyroidism and ophthalmopathy. Amplified TCR beta CDR3 regions derived from RNA transcripts. A set of HTBI primers served as the primers for a first-round RT-PCR of the TCR CDR3. MiXCR was run by TCRdb on the multiplex PCR reads, yielding one entry per CDR3 protein. The table lists just under 750,000 distinct CDR3 sequences, over 35% of them singletons, with roughly 30% in the top ten. Sequencing used blood. The receptors shown here come from a woman aged 40 to 49 with Graves' hyperthyroidism.

J is TRBJ1-3 and V is TRBV4-1; TRBD1 aligns across 7 bases. Germline values: CDR1 MGHRA, CDR2 YSYEKL. The length of the CDR3 is 15 residues. Losses at the gene ends were 5 bases for V and 5 bases for J; bases not matched to a gene: 9. The CDR3 protein is CASSEEGQSRNTIYF. In DNA form, the CDR3 reads TGCGCCAGCAGCGAGGAGGGACAGTCGAGAAACACCATATATTTT.

This clonotype was seen at least ten times. V gene TRBV6-5 combines with J gene TRBJ1-5, with 8 nucleotides matching TRBD1. Germline CDR1 MNHEY, CDR2 SVGAGI. This CDR3 spans 14 amino acids. Trimming at V came to 5 bases and at J to 3 bases, leaving 3 bases not matched to a gene. CDR3 residues: CASSPGQVNQPQHF. CDR3 DNA: TGTGCCAGCAGTCCGGGACAGGTCAATCAGCCCCAGCATTTT.

Ten or more counts support this clonotype. The chain uses TRBV24-1 and TRBJ2-2, with 7 positions matching TRBD1. The CDR3 totals 16 residues. Germline CDR1 is KGHDR and CDR2 is SFDVKD. V lost 2 bases and J lost 5; bases outside the gene matches: 7. The CDR3 spells CATSDSTGYGTGELFF. Here the CDR3 DNA reads TGTGCCACCAGTGATTCGACAGGGTATGGGACCGGGGAGCTGTTTTTT.

This clonotype turned up a few times. The chain has TRBV19 and TRBJ1-3; possible D gene TRBD1, 5 bases. The CDR3 contains 15 residues. V dropped 7 bases and J dropped 1 base, with 14 bases sitting between them. CDR1 and CDR2 (germline): LNHDA, SQIVND (reference sequence). The CDR3 DNA is TGTGCCAGTATCGAAACAGGTGGATCTGGAAACACCATATATTTT. Protein: CASIETGGSGNTIYF.

This clonotype has ten or more counts. This rearrangement joins TRBV2 to TRBJ1-4; D gene uncertain. CDR1 is SNHLY and CDR2 is FYNNEI in the germline V gene. This CDR3 contains 12 residues. Trimming cost V 6 bases and J 8 bases, with 10 bases left between them. CDR3 sequence: CASSEIPEKLFF. The CDR3 DNA follows: TGTGCCAGCAGCGAGATCCCCGAAAAACTGTTTTTT.

This clonotype was observed a few times. V gene TRBV4-3 combines with J gene TRBJ1-6; the D gene is possibly TRBD1 (6 bases). V was clipped by 4 bases and J by 9 bases, with 19 bases between them. Germline V gives CDR1 LGHNA, CDR2 YSLEER. The CDR3 loop spans 16 amino acids. CDR3 residues: CASSRGQGRNGSPLHF. DNA of the CDR3: TGCGCCAGCAGCCGAGGGCAGGGGCGTAATGGTTCACCCCTCCACTTT.

The chain carries TRBV5-5 and TRBJ1-4; no definite D call. The CDR3 sequence is 11 residues long. V lost 4 bases to trimming and J lost 8 bases, with 6 bases between them. Germline CDR1 SGHKS, CDR2 YYEKEE (reference sequence). In DNA form, the CDR3 reads TGTGCCAGCAGCGCCCTAGAAAAACTGTTTTTT. Encoded protein: CASSALEKLFF.

This clonotype occurred many times. This chain uses TRBV20-1 with TRBJ2-7; D is unresolved. Germline assignment: CDR1 DFQATT and CDR2 SNEGSKA (reference sequence). The CDR3 totals 12 residues. V lost 5 bases, J lost 5 bases, and 13 bases lay in between. CDR3 residues: CSAYESLDEQYF. CDR3 DNA sequence: TGCAGTGCTTACGAATCTCTGGACGAGCAGTACTTC.

The chain is built from TRBV4-2 and TRBJ1-1; a possible D gene is TRBD1 (5 bases). Germline V CDR1 and CDR2: LGHNA, YNFKEQ. Deletions cut 1 base from V and 0 bases from J, with 9 bases between. The length of the CDR3 is 15 residues. The CDR3 DNA sequence: TGTGCCAGCAGCCAAGTTGAGGGGATGAACACTGAAGCTTTCTTT. Translated, it gives CASSQVEGMNTEAFF.

This clonotype occurred many times. This chain connects TRBV20-1 to TRBJ2-7; D may be TRBD2 (5 bases). Germline V gene sequence: CDR1 DFQATT, CDR2 SNEGSKA (reference sequence). Trimming cost V 1 base and J 2 bases, with 12 bases left between them. The CDR3 consists of 14 residues. The CDR3 sequence: CSARGAGRAYEQYF. For the CDR3, the DNA is TGCAGTGCTAGAGGTGCGGGTCGAGCCTACGAGCAGTACTTC.

J is TRBJ2-5 and V is TRBV7-9, with 8 bases matching TRBD2. The J segment lost 1 base and the V segment lost 8 bases, leaving 9 bases of the junction unmatched. Germline CDR1 and CDR2: SEHNR and FQNEAQ (reference sequence). The CDR3 sequence is 15 residues long. The CDR3 reads CASGLRGGVQETQYF. Here the CDR3 DNA reads TGTGCCAGCGGACTTCGGGGGGGGGTCCAAGAGACCCAGTACTTC.

Note on this clonotype: The conserved closing phenylalanine or tryptophan is absent in this CDR3, likely reflecting a read error. The chain uses TRBV10-3 and TRBJ1-1; 8 positions match TRBD1. The germline gives CDR1 ENHRY, CDR2 SYGVKD. The CDR3 is 13 amino acids. CDR3 sequence reads: CASSSQGAAEAFL. As DNA, the CDR3 is TGTGCCAGCAGTAGTCAGGGGGCGGCTGAAGCTTTCCTT.

Note on this clonotype: Since a much larger clone is just one base distant, this may be a read error. The V gene is TRBV6-6, the J gene TRBJ2-7, with TRBD2 as a possible D gene (5 bases). Per germline, CDR1 MNHNY and CDR2 SVGAGI (reference sequence). The CDR3 is 11 residues long. The CDR3 DNA sequence: TGTGCCATCAGTTACTCGGGGAAGCAGTACTTC. Encoded protein: CAISYSGKQYF.

The genes are TRBV25-1 and TRBJ2-3; 9 bases fit TRBD1. This CDR3 comprises 15 residues. V lost 6 bases and J lost 3; bases outside the gene matches: 7. Looked up from germline, CDR1 is MGHDK and CDR2 is SYGVNS. The CDR3 here is CASSFGTGSTDTQYF. CDR3 nucleotides: TGTGCCAGCAGCTTCGGGACAGGGTCAACAGATACGCAGTATTTT.

This clonotype was observed a handful of times. This chain connects TRBV10-3 to TRBJ1-1; D unclear. Germline-derived CDR1 and CDR2 are ENHRY and SYGVKD. CDR3 length equals 15 residues. V was clipped by 3 bases and J by 0 bases, with 11 bases between them. The CDR3 here is CAISEIGQMNTEAFF. The CDR3 DNA reads TGTGCCATCAGTGAAATTGGTCAAATGAACACTGAAGCTTTCTTT.

This chain uses TRBV12-3 or TRBV12-4 with TRBJ1-5; the D gene is possibly TRBD1 (6 bases). The J call may be wrong; the DNA end is better matched by TRBJ2-3. The CDR3 is made up of 15 amino acids. CDR3 nucleotides: TGTGCCAGCAGTTCATCCGAGGGGGGCACAGATACGCAGTATTTT. It yields the protein CASSSSEGGTDTQYF.

A word on this clonotype: At one boundary the junction diverges from the germline segment, which might be a read error. The CDR3 DNA sequence: TGTGCCACCAGTGATTTATCGGGCATCAACACTGGGGAGCTGTTTTTT. Its translation is CATSDLSGINTGELFF. The gene calls are TRBV24-1 and TRBJ2-2; the D is unclear. Germline assignment: CDR1 KGHDR and CDR2 SFDVKD. This CDR3 comprises 16 residues.

A few counts support this clonotype. Here the CDR3 reads CASSPGQGVFYEQYF. CDR3 DNA: TGTGCCAGCAGCCCTGGGCAGGGGGTATTCTACGAGCAGTACTTC. This chain connects TRBV7-9 to TRBJ2-7; 7 nucleotides line up with TRBD1. Trimming took 5 bases from V and 3 from J; bases not matched to a gene: 10. In germline, CDR1 is SEHNR, CDR2 FQNEAQ (reference sequence). There are 15 residues in the CDR3.

V is TRBV7-2 and J is TRBJ2-3, with D perhaps TRBD1 (5 bases). The CDR3 sequence is 15 residues long. Germline V gives CDR1 SGHTA, CDR2 FQGNSA. Trimming left V 2 bases short and J 5 bases short, with 14 bases between. The DNA for the CDR3 is TGTGCCAGCAGCTTACGAGGCGTGCAGGGAGATACGCAGTATTTT. Translation: CASSLRGVQGDTQYF.

As concerns this clonotype: It is likely a read error, because the conserved phenylalanine at the end of the CDR3 is missing. The chain employs TRBV6-5 and TRBJ1-2; a weak D match, TRBD1 (5 bases). Germline loops: CDR1 MNHEY, CDR2 SVGAGI. The CDR3 totals 15 residues. V lost 2 bases, J lost 2 bases, and 12 bases lay in between. The CDR3 bases are TGTGCCAGCAGTTACGGGACGGGAGACAACTATGGCTACACCCTC. Translation: CASSYGTGDNYGYTL.

In its sample, this clonotype was seen once. Without the conserved terminal phenylalanine or tryptophan, this CDR3 likely stems from a read error. The chain uses TRBV7-9 and TRBJ1-3, with D hard to call. Germline values: CDR1 SEHNR, CDR2 FQNEAQ (reference sequence). CDR3 size: 16 residues. The CDR3 here is CASSQDGWGSGNTIYV. The CDR3 DNA reads TGCGCCAGCAGCCAAGATGGTTGGGGCTCTGGAAACACCATATATGTT.

In its sample, this clonotype was seen a few times. The chain is built from TRBV5-5 and TRBJ1-5; 7 bases match TRBD1. CDR1 is SGHKS, CDR2 YYEKEE, per germline (reference sequence). This CDR3 is 15 amino acids long. Trimming cost V 1 base and J 6 bases; bases outside gene matches: 7. CDR3 region: CASSLCRGRCQPQHF. Here the CDR3 DNA reads TGTGCCAGCAGCTTGTGTAGGGGGCGATGTCAGCCCCAGCATTTT.

This clonotype has just a few counts. The rearrangement uses TRBV5-6 and TRBJ2-7, with 7 bases matching TRBD1. Germline trimming cut 4 bases from V and 5 bases from J; bases unmatched to any gene: 6. The CDR3 loop spans 13 amino acids. Germline lookup yields CDR1 SGHDT and CDR2 YYEEEE. DNA for the CDR3: TGTGCCAGCAGCCTGGACAGGATCAACGAGCAGTACTTC. It is translated as CASSLDRINEQYF.

This clonotype was found once. A read error may be the cause here, since a much bigger clone is one base away. The chain links TRBV9 to TRBJ1-4; TRBD1 aligns across 7 bases. The germline V gene has CDR1 SGDLS and CDR2 YYNGEE. The CDR3 sequence is 16 residues long. The CDR3 DNA sequence: TGTGCCGGCAGCGAAAAAGGGGGCACAACTAATGAAAAACTGTTTTTT. Translation: CAGSEKGGTTNEKLFF.

With regard to this clonotype: A single base separates this from a much larger clone, so it may be a read error. This chain connects TRBV29-1 to TRBJ1-4; 7 bases align to TRBD1. This CDR3 is 14 amino acids long. Germline-derived CDR1 and CDR2 are SQVTM and ANQGSEA. The CDR3 spells CSVRTGASNEKLLF. CDR3 in DNA: TGCAGCGTAAGAACAGGGGCGTCTAATGAAAAACTGCTTTTT.

The chain couples TRBV10-3 to TRBJ2-6; D tentatively reads TRBD1 or TRBD2 (6 bases each). This CDR3 contains 14 residues. CDR1 ENHRY and CDR2 SYGVKD come from the germline V gene. V was shortened by 9 bases and J by 2 bases, with 11 bases between the two germline ends. The CDR3 DNA sequence: TGTGCCATGTCGGGGGCCGCTGGGGCCAACGTCCTGACTTTC. It yields the protein CAMSGAAGANVLTF.

This clonotype appeared many times. The chain combines TRBV10-3 with TRBJ2-6, with D perhaps TRBD1 (6 bases). CDR3 length: 19 residues. CDR1 is ENHRY and CDR2 is SYGVKD in the germline V gene. V was trimmed by 6 bases and J by 0 bases, leaving 21 bases between them. The CDR3 coding sequence is TGTGCCATCAGGGCGGCGGATATGGACAGATACTCTGGGGCCAACGTCCTGACTTTC. Protein sequence: CAIRAADMDRYSGANVLTF.

In regard to this clonotype: This may be a read error: a much more frequent sequence differs by one nucleotide. This chain uses TRBV19 with TRBJ1-5; unclear D gene. V was trimmed by 5 bases and J by 0 bases, leaving 11 bases between them. There are 15 residues in the CDR3. Germline lookup yields CDR1 LNHDA and CDR2 SQIVND (reference sequence). CDR3 DNA sequence: TGTGCCAGTAGTCCCCCAGTGGTTAGCAATCAGCCCCAGCATTTT. Translation gives CASSPPVVSNQPQHF.

This clonotype was counted at least ten times. V is TRBV12-3 or TRBV12-4 and J is TRBJ2-6; no reliable D call. This CDR3 region has 14 residues. V was shortened by 5 bases and J by 3 bases, with 8 bases between the two germline ends. The CDR3 region is CASSLTLGANVLTF. CDR3 DNA sequence: TGTGCCAGCAGTCTCACCCTTGGGGCCAACGTCCTGACTTTC.

This clonotype has a count of ten or more. The chain joins TRBV6-5 to TRBJ2-7; 8 nucleotides match TRBD1. The V and J ends lost 7 bases and 2 bases, in that order; junction bases with no gene match: 7. CDR1 and CDR2 from the germline V gene are MNHEY and SVGAGI. This CDR3 spans 14 amino acids. This CDR3 is CASTGTGWAYEQYF. CDR3 DNA: TGTGCCAGCACCGGGACAGGTTGGGCCTACGAGCAGTACTTC.

This clonotype was picked up many times. The chain couples TRBV7-4 to TRBJ2-7, with 7 bases matching TRBD2. V lost 0 bases and J lost 0; bases outside the gene matches: 2. The V gene's germline CDR1 is SGHVT and CDR2 SQSDAQ. The CDR3 totals 15 residues. DNA for the CDR3: TGTGCCAGCAGCTTAGCGGGGAGGGGCTCCTACGAGCAGTACTTC. This sequence encodes CASSLAGRGSYEQYF. Variable domain in full (rest from reference TRBV7-4 and TRBJ2-7): GAGVSQSPRYKVAKRGRDVALRCDSISGHVTLYWYRQTLGQGSEVLTYSQSDAQRDKSGRPSGRFSAERPERSVSTLKIQRTEQGDSAVYLCASSLAGRGSYEQYFGPGTRLTVT.

The CDR3 DNA sequence: TGCAGTGCTCCCCAACCGAGTCAGGGTTCCCTCGGGAACACCATATATTTT. Translation gives CSAPQPSQGSLGNTIYF. This rearrangement joins TRBV20-1 to TRBJ1-3, with D possibly being TRBD1 (5 bases). CDR1 and CDR2 (germline): DFQATT, SNEGSKA (reference sequence). V was trimmed by 5 bases and J by 7 bases, leaving 27 bases between them. The CDR3 extends over 17 amino acids.